The 15 T cell receptor beta chains below come from one sample, sequenced in a study of blood T cell repertoires in COVID-19. Here immunoSEQ multiplex PCR was the method, and the copy in TCRdb shows in-frame clones only, minus some. The sample includes 150,000 to 190,000 clones, 76% of them seen just once. The material sequenced was peripheral blood. The origin of the receptors is a woman of 80 years or more with acute or convalescent COVID-19.

In its sample, this clone was seen a few times. The chain uses TRBV27 and TRBJ2-7, with 9 bases lining up with TRBD2. This CDR3 has 16 residues. Germline CDR1 is MNHEY and CDR2 is SMNVEV (reference sequence). J was trimmed by 0 bases and V by 5 bases; bases with no gene match: 8. Here the CDR3 DNA reads TGTGCCAGCAGTCCGCTGACTAGCGGCTTCTCCTACGAGCAGTACTTC. Its translation: CASSPLTSGFSYEQYF.

The chain employs TRBV5-1 and TRBJ2-6; the D gene is possibly TRBD1 (6 bases). The CDR3 sequence is 17 residues long. V gave up 3 bases and J gave up 0 bases, with 13 bases separating them. The V gene's germline CDR1 is SGHRS and CDR2 YFSETQ. CDR3 bases: TGCGCCAGCAGCTGGGGACACCAGAGCTCTGGGGCCAACGTCCTGACTTTC. Its protein is CASSWGHQSSGANVLTF.

This chain uses TRBV30 with TRBJ1-1; D is unclear. Germline CDR1 is GTSNPN and CDR2 is SVGIG (reference sequence). The CDR3 spans 12 residues. Trimming cost V 2 bases and J 4 bases, with 8 bases left between them. CDR3 amino acids: CAWSRGITEAFF. In nucleotides, the CDR3 is TGTGCCTGGAGTCGGGGAATCACTGAAGCTTTCTTT. Full variable domain (missing parts from reference TRBV30 and TRBJ1-1): SQTIHQWPATLVQPVGSPLSLECTVEGTSNPNLYWYRQAAGRGLQLLFYSVGIGQISSEVPQNLSASRPQDRQFILSSKKLLLSDSGFYLCAWSRGITEAFFGQGTRLTVV.

This clone was seen a few times. V is TRBV7-2 and J is TRBJ1-2; D may be TRBD1 (6 bases). The CDR3 has 13 residues. Trimming removed 5 bases at V and 8 bases at J, with 15 bases between. CDR1 and CDR2 from the germline V gene are SGHTA and FQGNSA. This CDR3 is CASSISEGVGYTF. The DNA of the CDR3 is TGTGCCAGCAGCATATCCGAGGGGGTAGGCTACACCTTC.

The chain is built from TRBV3-1 (or the pseudogene TRBV3-2) and TRBJ2-1, with 13 bases matching TRBD2. The CDR3 totals 15 residues. The J segment lost 10 bases and the V segment lost 10 bases, leaving 13 bases of the junction unmatched. CDR1 and CDR2 (germline): LGHDT, YNNKEL (reference sequence). The CDR3 sequence: CATEPRTSGSGEQFF. The CDR3 DNA reads as TGTGCCACAGAGCCACGGACTAGCGGGAGTGGGGAGCAGTTCTTC.

On this clone: Other DNA sequences in this sample translate to the same CDR3. V usage is TRBV18 and J usage is TRBJ2-7; maybe TRBD2 (5 bases). V lost 3 bases and J 2 bases, leaving 11 bases between the germline ends. Germline V lookup: CDR1 KGHSH, CDR2 LQKENI. This CDR3 contains 14 residues. CDR3 in DNA: TGTGCCAGCTCACCCAGGACTGAAACCTACGAGCAGTACTTC. The encoded protein is CASSPRTETYEQYF.

The chain's CDR3 is CASSSPPGLARQFF. The CDR3 nucleotides are TGTGCCAGCAGCTCCCCCCCGGGACTAGCTAGGCAGTTCTTC. The rearrangement joins TRBV7-2 to TRBJ2-1, with 9 bases that match TRBD2. Germline V CDR1 and CDR2: SGHTA, FQGNSA. The junction had 10 bases not matched to a gene; V was cut back by 4 bases and J by 12 bases. The CDR3 consists of 14 residues.

The gene calls are TRBV7-9 and TRBJ1-5; D is undetermined. Germline assignment: CDR1 SEHNR and CDR2 FQNEAQ (reference sequence). Trimming removed 4 bases at V and 0 bases at J, with 10 bases between. The CDR3 spans 15 residues. CDR3 sequence reads: CASSSLGDSNQPQHF. As DNA, the CDR3 is TGTGCCAGCAGCTCTCTCGGGGATAGCAATCAGCCCCAGCATTTT. Full variable domain (rest looked up from reference TRBV7-9 and TRBJ1-5): DTGVSQNPRHKITKRGQNVTFRCDPISEHNRLYWYRQTLGQGPEFLTYFQNEAQLEKSRLLSDRFSAERPKGSFSTLEIQRTEQGDSAMYLCASSSLGDSNQPQHFGDGTRLSIL.

The sample holds a few counts of this clone. The genes are TRBV7-2 and TRBJ1-2; the match to TRBD1 covers 7 bases. Germline V gene lookup returns CDR1 SGHTA and CDR2 FQGNSA. After removal of 5 bases from V and 6 bases from J, the junction contained 3 bases not matched to a gene. The CDR3 has 12 residues. This CDR3 is CASSPQGDGYTF. CDR3 DNA sequence: TGTGCCAGCAGCCCCCAGGGGGATGGCTACACCTTC. Looking up the rest from reference TRBV7-2 and TRBJ1-2 gives the full variable domain: GAGVSQSPSNKVTEKGKDVELRCDPISGHTALYWYRQSLGQGLEFLIYFQGNSAPDKSGLPSDRFSAERTGGSVSTLTIQRTQQEDSAVYLCASSPQGDGYTFGSGTRLTVV.

This clone was detected a few times. This chain links TRBV11-2 with TRBJ2-1, with TRBD2 matching over 10 bases. In germline, CDR1 is SGHAT, CDR2 FQNNGV. The CDR3 is 17 residues long. V dropped 5 bases and J dropped 5; count of bases not matched to a gene: 12. The CDR3 reads CASSRNIAGGRNNEQFF. CDR3 DNA: TGTGCCAGCAGCCGAAACATAGCGGGGGGACGAAACAATGAGCAGTTCTTC.

The J gene is TRBJ1-2, the V gene TRBV29-1, with D perhaps matching TRBD1 (6 bases). Deletions cut 0 bases from V and 0 bases from J, with 17 bases between. In germline, CDR1 is SQVTM, CDR2 ANQGSEA. The CDR3 is made up of 17 amino acids. CDR3 amino acids: CSVEDFFQGPANYGYTF. CDR3 nucleotides: TGCAGCGTTGAAGATTTCTTTCAGGGGCCCGCTAACTATGGCTACACCTTC.

This chain uses TRBV5-1 with TRBJ2-7; the match to TRBD1 covers 9 bases. Trimming took 4 bases from V and 5 from J; bases not matched to a gene: 13. Germline CDR1 and CDR2: SGHRS and YFSETQ. This CDR3 is built from 16 residues. The CDR3 loop reads CASSRSGDRVQNEQYF. In nucleotides, the CDR3 is TGCGCCAGCAGCCGGTCTGGGGACAGGGTACAAAACGAGCAGTACTTC.

The rearrangement joins TRBV2 to TRBJ1-6, with TRBD1 matching 11 bases. Germline trimming cut 1 base from V and 8 bases from J; bases unmatched to any gene: 1. The CDR3 totals 15 residues. Germline CDR1 SNHLY, CDR2 FYNNEI. In DNA form, the CDR3 reads TGTGCCAGCAGTGAAGGGACAGGGGGCTATTCACCCCTCCACTTT. Amino acids: CASSEGTGGYSPLHF.

In DNA form, the CDR3 reads TGTGCCAGCAGTTTTCGACAGGGGTACACTGAAGCTTTCTTT. Translating gives CASSFRQGYTEAFF. This sequence joins TRBV27 and TRBJ1-1; 8 bases fit TRBD1. The germline gives CDR1 MNHEY, CDR2 SMNVEV (reference sequence). Trimming cost V 3 bases and J 3 bases; bases outside gene matches: 3. The CDR3 extends over 14 amino acids.

This chain links TRBV19 with TRBJ1-5, with 10 nucleotides matching TRBD1. The CDR3 covers 17 residues. The junction had 12 bases not matched to a gene; V was cut back by 4 bases and J by 6 bases. Germline V gene sequence: CDR1 LNHDA, CDR2 SQIVND (reference sequence). Here the CDR3 DNA reads TGTGCCAGTAGTACGAGAAGCGGGACAGGGGTTCCTCAGCCCCAGCATTTT. This translates into CASSTRSGTGVPQPQHF.